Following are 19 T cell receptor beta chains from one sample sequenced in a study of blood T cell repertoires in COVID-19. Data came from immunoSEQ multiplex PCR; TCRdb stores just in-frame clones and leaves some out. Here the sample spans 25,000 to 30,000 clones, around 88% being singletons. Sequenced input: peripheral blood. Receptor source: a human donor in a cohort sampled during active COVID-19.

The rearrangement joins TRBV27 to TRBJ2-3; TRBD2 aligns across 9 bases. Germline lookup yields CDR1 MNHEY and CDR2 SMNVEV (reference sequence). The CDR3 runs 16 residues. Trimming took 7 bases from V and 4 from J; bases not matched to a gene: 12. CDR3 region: CASTKPGSGSADTQYF. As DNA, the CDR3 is TGTGCCAGCACCAAACCAGGTAGCGGGAGTGCAGATACGCAGTATTTT.

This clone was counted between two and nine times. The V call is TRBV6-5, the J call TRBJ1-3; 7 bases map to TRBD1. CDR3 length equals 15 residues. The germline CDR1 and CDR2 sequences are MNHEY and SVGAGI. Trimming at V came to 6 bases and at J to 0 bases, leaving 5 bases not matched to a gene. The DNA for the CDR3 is TGTGCCAGCAGCCAGGGGACAGTCTCTGGAAACACCATATATTTT. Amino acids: CASSQGTVSGNTIYF.

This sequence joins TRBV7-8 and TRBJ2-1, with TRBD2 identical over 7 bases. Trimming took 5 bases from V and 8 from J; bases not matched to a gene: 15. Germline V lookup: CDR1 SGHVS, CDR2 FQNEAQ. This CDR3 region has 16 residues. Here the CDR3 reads CASSRRRTSYRDEQFF. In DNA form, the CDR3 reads TGTGCCAGCAGCCGGCGCCGGACTAGTTATAGGGATGAGCAGTTCTTC.

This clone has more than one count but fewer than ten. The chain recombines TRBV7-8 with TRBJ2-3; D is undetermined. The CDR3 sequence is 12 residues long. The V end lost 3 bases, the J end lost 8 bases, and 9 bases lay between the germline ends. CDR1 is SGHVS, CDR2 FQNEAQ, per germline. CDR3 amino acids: CASSLSWSTQYF. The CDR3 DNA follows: TGTGCCAGCAGCTTGTCCTGGAGTACGCAGTATTTT.

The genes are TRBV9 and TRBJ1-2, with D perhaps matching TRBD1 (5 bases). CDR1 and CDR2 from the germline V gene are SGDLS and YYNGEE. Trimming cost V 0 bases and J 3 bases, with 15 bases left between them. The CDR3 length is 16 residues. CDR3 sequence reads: CASSVDIGASDYGYTF. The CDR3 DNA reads TGTGCCAGCAGCGTAGATATAGGGGCTTCAGACTATGGCTACACCTTC.

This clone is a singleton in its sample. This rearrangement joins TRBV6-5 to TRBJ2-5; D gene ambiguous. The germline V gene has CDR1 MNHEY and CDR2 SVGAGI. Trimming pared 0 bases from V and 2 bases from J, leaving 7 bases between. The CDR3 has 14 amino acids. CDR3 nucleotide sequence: TGTGCCAGCAGTTACTCCCCCGGTCAAGAGACCCAGTACTTC. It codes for CASSYSPGQETQYF.

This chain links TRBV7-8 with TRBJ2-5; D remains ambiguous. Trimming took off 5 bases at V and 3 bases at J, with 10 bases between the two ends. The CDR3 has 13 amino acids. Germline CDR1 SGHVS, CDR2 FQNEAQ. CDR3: CASSLGGEETQYF. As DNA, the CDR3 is TGTGCCAGCAGCCTGGGTGGAGAAGAGACCCAGTACTTC.

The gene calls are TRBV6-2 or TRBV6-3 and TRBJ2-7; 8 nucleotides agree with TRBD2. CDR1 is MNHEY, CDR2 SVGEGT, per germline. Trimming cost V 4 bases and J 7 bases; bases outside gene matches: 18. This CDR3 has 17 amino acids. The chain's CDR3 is CASSFTSGSGLNEEQYF. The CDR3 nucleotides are TGTGCCAGCAGTTTCACTAGCGGTTCCGGATTGAACGAAGAGCAGTACTTC.

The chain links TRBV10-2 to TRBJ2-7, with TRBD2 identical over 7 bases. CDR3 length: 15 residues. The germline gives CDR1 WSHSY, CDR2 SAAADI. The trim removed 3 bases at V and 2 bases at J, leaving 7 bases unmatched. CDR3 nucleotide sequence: TGCGCCAGCAGTGATACGGGAGGACCTACCTACGAGCAGTACTTC. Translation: CASSDTGGPTYEQYF.

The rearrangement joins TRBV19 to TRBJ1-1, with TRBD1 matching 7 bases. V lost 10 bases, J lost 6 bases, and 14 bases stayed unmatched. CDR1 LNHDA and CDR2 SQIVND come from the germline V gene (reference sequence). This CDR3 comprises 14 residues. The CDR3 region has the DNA TGTGCCACCCGGCGGAGACAGGGAATGGCTGAAGCTTTCTTT. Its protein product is CATRRRQGMAEAFF.

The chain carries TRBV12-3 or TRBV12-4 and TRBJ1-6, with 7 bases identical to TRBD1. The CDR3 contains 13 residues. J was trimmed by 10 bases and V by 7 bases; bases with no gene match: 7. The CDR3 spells CASISGGRSPLHF. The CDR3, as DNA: TGTGCCAGCATATCAGGGGGGAGATCACCCCTCCACTTT.

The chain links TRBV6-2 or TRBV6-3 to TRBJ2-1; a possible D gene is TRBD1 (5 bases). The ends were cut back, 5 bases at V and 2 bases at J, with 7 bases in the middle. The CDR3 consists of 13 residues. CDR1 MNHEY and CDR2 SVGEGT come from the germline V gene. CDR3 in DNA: TGTGCCAGCAGTAAGGGGACCTACAATGAGCAGTTCTTC. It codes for CASSKGTYNEQFF.

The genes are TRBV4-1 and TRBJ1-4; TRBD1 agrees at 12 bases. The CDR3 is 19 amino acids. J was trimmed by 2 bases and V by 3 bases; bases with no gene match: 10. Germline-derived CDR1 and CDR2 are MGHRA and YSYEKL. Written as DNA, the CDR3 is TGCGCCAGCAGCCAGACAAGGGACAGGGGGCGCCGGACTAATGAAAAACTGTTTTTT. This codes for CASSQTRDRGRRTNEKLFF.

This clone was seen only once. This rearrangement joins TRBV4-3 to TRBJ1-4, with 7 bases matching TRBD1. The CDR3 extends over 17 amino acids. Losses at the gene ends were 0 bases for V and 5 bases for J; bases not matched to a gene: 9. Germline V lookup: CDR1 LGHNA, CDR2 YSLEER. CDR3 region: CASSQDLPHRGNEKLFF. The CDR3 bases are TGCGCCAGCAGCCAAGATTTACCCCACAGGGGAAATGAAAAACTGTTTTTT.

CDR3 loop: CASSPRVGGDTEAFF. DNA of the CDR3: TGTGCCAGCAGCCCTAGAGTAGGGGGAGACACTGAAGCTTTCTTT. J is TRBJ1-1 and V is TRBV5-8; TRBD1 might be the D (6 bases). The CDR3 consists of 15 residues. V lost 4 bases, J lost 3 bases, and 16 bases lay in between. The V gene's germline CDR1 is SGHTS and CDR2 YDEGEE.

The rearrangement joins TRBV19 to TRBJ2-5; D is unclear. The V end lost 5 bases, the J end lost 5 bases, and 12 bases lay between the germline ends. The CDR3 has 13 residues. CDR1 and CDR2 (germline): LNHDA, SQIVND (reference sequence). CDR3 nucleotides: TGTGCCAGTAGTTTAGGTGGCTTGGAGACCCAGTACTTC. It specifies CASSLGGLETQYF.

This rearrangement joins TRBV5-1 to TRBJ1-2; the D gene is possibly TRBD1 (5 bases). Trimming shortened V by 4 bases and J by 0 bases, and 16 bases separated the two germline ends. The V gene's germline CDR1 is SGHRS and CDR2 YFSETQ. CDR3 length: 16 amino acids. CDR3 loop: CASSPGGLLTNYGYTF. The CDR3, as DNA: TGCGCCAGCAGCCCCGGGGGGTTATTAACTAACTATGGCTACACCTTC.

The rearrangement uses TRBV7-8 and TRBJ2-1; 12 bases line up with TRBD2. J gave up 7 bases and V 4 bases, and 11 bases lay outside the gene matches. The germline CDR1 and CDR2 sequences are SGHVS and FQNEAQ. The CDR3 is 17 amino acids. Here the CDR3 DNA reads TGTGCCAGCAGCTCGGACGTGTCCCTAGCGGGAGGGAATGAGCAGTTCTTC. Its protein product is CASSSDVSLAGGNEQFF.

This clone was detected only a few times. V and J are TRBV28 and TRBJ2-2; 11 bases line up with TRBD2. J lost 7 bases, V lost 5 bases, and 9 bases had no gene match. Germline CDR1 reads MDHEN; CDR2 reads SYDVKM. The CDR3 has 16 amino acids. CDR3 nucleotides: TGTGCCAGCAGTGCCCTTCTAGCGGGAGGCAGCGGGGAGCTGTTTTTT. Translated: CASSALLAGGSGELFF.